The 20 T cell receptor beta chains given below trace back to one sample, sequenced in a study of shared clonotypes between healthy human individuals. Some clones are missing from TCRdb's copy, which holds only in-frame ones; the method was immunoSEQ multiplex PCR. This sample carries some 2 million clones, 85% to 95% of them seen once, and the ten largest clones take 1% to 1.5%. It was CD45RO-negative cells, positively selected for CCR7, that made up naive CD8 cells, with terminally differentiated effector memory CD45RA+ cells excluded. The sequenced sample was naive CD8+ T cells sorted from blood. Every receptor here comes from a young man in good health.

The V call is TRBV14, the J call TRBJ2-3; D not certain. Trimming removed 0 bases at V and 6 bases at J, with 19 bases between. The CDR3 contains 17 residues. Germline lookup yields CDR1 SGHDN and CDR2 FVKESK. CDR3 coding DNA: TGTGCCAGCAGCCAAGATACCCCAGTACCAACCCTGGATACGCAGTATTTT. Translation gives CASSQDTPVPTLDTQYF.

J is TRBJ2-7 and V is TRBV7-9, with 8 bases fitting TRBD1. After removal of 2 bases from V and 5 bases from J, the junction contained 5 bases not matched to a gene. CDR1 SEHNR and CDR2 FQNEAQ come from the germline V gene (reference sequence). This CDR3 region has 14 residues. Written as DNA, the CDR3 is TGTGCCAGCAGCTTACTACAGGGGGTCGACGAGCAGTACTTC. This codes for CASSLLQGVDEQYF.

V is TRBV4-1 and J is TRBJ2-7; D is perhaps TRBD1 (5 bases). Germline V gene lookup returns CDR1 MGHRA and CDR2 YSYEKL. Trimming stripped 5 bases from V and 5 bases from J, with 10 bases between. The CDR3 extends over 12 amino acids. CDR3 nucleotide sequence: TGCGCCAGCAGCACCCAGGGTGACGAGCAGTACTTC. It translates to CASSTQGDEQYF.

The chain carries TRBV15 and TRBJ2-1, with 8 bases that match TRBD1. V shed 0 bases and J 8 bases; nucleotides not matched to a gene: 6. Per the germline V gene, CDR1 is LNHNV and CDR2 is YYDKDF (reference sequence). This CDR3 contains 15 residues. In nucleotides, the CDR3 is TGTGCCACCAGCAGAGATCTTGGACAGGGCCATGAGCAGTTCTTC. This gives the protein CATSRDLGQGHEQFF.

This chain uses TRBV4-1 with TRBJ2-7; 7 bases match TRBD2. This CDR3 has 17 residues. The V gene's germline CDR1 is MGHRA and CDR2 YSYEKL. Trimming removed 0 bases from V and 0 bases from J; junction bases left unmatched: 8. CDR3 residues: CASSQDDGGESSYEQYF. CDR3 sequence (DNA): TGCGCCAGCAGCCAAGATGATGGGGGGGAAAGCTCCTACGAGCAGTACTTC.

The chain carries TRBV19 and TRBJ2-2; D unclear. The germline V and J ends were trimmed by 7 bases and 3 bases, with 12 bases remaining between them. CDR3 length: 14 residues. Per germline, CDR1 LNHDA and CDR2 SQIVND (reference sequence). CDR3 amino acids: CASTIDIYTGELFF. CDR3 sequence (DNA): TGTGCCAGTACCATTGACATTTACACCGGGGAGCTGTTTTTT. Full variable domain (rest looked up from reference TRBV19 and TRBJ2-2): DGGITQSPKYLFRKEGQNVTLSCEQNLNHDAMYWYRQDPGQGLRLIYYSQIVNDFQKGDIAEGYSVSREKKESFPLTVTSAQKNPTAFYLCASTIDIYTGELFFGEGSRLTVL.

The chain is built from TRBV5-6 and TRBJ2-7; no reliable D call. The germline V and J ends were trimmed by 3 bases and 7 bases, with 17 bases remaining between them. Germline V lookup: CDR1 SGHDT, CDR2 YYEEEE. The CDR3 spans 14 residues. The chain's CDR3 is CASSSSDVPLEQYF. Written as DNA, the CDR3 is TGTGCCAGCAGCTCGTCGGACGTCCCCTTGGAGCAGTACTTC.

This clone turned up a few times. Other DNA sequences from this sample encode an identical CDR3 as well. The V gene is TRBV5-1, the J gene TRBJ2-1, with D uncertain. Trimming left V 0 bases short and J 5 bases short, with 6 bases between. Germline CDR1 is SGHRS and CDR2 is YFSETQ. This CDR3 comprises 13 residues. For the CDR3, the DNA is TGCGCCAGCAGCTTGGACCCGGACAATGAGCAGTTCTTC. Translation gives CASSLDPDNEQFF.

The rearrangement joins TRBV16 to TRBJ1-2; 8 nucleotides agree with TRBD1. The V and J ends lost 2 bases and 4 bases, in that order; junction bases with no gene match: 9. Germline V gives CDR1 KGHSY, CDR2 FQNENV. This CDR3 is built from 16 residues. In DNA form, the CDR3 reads TGTGCCAGCAGCCAACTACCGACAGGGGCGTTCTATGGCTACACCTTC. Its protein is CASSQLPTGAFYGYTF.

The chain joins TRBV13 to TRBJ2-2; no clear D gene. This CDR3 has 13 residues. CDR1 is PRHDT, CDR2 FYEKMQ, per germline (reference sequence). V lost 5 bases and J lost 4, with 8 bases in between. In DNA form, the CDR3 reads TGTGCCAGCAGCGAAGACCGCACCGGGGAGCTGTTTTTT. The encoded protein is CASSEDRTGELFF.

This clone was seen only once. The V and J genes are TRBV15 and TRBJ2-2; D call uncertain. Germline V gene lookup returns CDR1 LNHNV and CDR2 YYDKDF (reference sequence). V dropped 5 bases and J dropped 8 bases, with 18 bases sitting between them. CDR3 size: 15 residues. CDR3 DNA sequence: TGTGCCACCAGCTCAACCATTTCGTTTGTTGGGGAGCTGTTTTTT. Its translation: CATSSTISFVGELFF.

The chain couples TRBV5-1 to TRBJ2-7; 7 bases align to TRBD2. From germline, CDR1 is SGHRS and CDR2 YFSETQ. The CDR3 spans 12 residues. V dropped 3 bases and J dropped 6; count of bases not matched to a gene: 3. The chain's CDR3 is CASSSPSGEQYF. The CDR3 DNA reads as TGCGCCAGCAGCTCCCCTAGCGGCGAGCAGTACTTC.

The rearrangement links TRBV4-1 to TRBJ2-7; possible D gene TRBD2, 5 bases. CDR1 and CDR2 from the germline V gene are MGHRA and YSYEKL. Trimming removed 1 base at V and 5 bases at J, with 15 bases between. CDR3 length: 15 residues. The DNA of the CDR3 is TGCGCCAGCAGCCAAGTGGTATCGGGATGGAACGAGCAGTACTTC. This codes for CASSQVVSGWNEQYF.

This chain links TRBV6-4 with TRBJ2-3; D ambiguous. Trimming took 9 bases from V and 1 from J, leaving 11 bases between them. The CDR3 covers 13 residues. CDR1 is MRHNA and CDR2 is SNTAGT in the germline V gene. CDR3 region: CARKDSCTDTQYF. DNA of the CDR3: TGTGCCAGAAAAGACTCCTGCACAGATACGCAGTATTTT.

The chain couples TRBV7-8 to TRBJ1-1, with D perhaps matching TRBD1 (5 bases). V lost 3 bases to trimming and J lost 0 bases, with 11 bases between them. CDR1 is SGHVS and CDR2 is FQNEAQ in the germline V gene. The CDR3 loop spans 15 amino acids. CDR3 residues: CASSLGQGVNTEAFF. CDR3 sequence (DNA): TGTGCCAGCAGCTTGGGGCAAGGGGTGAACACTGAAGCTTTCTTT.

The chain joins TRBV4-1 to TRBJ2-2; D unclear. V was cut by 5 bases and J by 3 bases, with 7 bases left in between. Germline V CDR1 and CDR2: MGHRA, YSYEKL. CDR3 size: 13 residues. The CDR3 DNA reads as TGCGCCAGCAGCTACGCCGACACCGGGGAGCTGTTTTTT. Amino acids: CASSYADTGELFF.

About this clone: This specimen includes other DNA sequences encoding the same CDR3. CDR3 nucleotide sequence: TGTGCCAGCAGCCTGACTAGCGGGGGAGGTGATACGCAGTATTTT. Residues: CASSLTSGGGDTQYF. The genes are TRBV4-2 and TRBJ2-3, with 12 bases that match TRBD2. The CDR3 contains 15 residues. In germline, CDR1 is LGHNA, CDR2 YNFKEQ. V lost 4 bases, J lost 6 bases, and 5 bases stayed unmatched.

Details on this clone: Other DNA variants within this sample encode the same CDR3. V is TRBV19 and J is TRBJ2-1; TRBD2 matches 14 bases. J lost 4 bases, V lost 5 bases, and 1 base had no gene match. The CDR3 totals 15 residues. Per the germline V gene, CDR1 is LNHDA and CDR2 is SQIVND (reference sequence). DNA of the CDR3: TGTGCCAGTAGTGGACTAGCGGGAGGATACAATGAGCAGTTCTTC. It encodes CASSGLAGGYNEQFF.

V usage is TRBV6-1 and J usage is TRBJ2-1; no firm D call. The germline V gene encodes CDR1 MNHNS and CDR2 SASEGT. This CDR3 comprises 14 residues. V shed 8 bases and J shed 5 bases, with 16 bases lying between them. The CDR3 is CASRNHGLDNEQFF. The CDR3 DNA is TGTGCCAGCCGGAATCATGGTCTAGACAATGAGCAGTTCTTC.

CDR3 protein: CASSSRTGIGKSYEQYF. DNA of the CDR3: TGTGCCAGCAGCTCCCGGACCGGGATAGGGAAATCCTACGAGCAGTACTTC. This chain connects TRBV5-6 to TRBJ2-7, with D possibly being TRBD2 (5 bases). Trimming removed 3 bases at V and 1 base at J, with 20 bases between. The CDR3 length is 17 residues. The germline V gene encodes CDR1 SGHDT and CDR2 YYEEEE.